These 6 T cell receptor beta chains were all obtained from the same sample, sequenced in a study of blood T cell repertoires in COVID-19. Repertoires were generated with immunoSEQ multiplex PCR, while TCRdb's copy carries only in-frame clones and drops some. The data contain 75,000 to 100,000 clones, around 87% of them singletons. Sequenced material: peripheral blood. These receptor sequences come from a human donor with acute or convalescent COVID-19. The donor label of this sample is uncertain.

CDR3 DNA sequence: TGTGCCAGCAGCTTAGGGACTAGCGGGGGGGCCAGAGGGGGCACAGATACGCAGTATTTT. Translating gives CASSLGTSGGARGGTDTQYF. The chain uses TRBV11-3 and TRBJ2-3; 15 bases match TRBD2. Germline values: CDR1 SGHNT, CDR2 YENEEA. The CDR3 is made up of 20 amino acids. The junction had 9 bases not matched to a gene; V was cut back by 1 base and J by 1 base.

CDR3 in amino acids: CASSLGAGQGFYEQYF. The DNA for the CDR3 is TGTGCCAGCAGCTTAGGGGCCGGACAGGGCTTTTACGAGCAGTACTTC. The J gene is TRBJ2-7, the V gene TRBV7-9, with 8 bases identical to TRBD1. J was trimmed by 4 bases and V by 1 base; bases with no gene match: 9. The CDR3 sequence is 16 residues long. Germline V CDR1 and CDR2: SEHNR, FQNEAQ (reference sequence).

Turning to this clone: This specimen includes other DNA sequences encoding the same CDR3. V usage is TRBV7-9 and J usage is TRBJ1-2; weak D call: TRBD1 (5 bases). Trimming took off 0 bases at V and 6 bases at J, with 8 bases between the two ends. Per germline, CDR1 SEHNR and CDR2 FQNEAQ (reference sequence). The CDR3 covers 13 residues. The CDR3 DNA reads TGTGCCAGCAGCTTAGCGCAGGGCGATGGCTACACCTTC. This codes for CASSLAQGDGYTF.

The DNA for the CDR3 is TGTGCCAGCAGTGGGACAGGAAATTCACCCCTCCACTTT. Translating it yields CASSGTGNSPLHF. The J gene is TRBJ1-6, the V gene TRBV28; 8 bases align to TRBD1. This CDR3 comprises 13 residues. Germline V lookup: CDR1 MDHEN, CDR2 SYDVKM. The J segment lost 7 bases and the V segment lost 5 bases, leaving 1 base of the junction unmatched.

This clone was picked up one time. The CDR3 reads CASSLRPGGLYEQYF. The CDR3 nucleotides read TGTGCCAGCAGCCTACGCCCAGGGGGCCTCTACGAGCAGTACTTC. This sequence joins TRBV7-2 and TRBJ2-7; 8 positions match TRBD1. This CDR3 spans 15 amino acids. Germline V gene sequence: CDR1 SGHTA, CDR2 FQGNSA. Trimming removed 5 bases from V and 3 bases from J; junction bases left unmatched: 9.

CDR3 DNA sequence: TGTGCCAGCAGCCAAGTATTGGGGGCTTATGGCTACACCTTC. Its protein product is CASSQVLGAYGYTF. J is TRBJ1-2 and V is TRBV3-1 (or the pseudogene TRBV3-2); a possible D gene is TRBD1 (6 bases). V was cut by 1 base and J by 5 bases, with 11 bases left in between. The CDR3 extends over 14 amino acids. Germline assignment: CDR1 LGHDT and CDR2 YNNKEL (reference sequence).